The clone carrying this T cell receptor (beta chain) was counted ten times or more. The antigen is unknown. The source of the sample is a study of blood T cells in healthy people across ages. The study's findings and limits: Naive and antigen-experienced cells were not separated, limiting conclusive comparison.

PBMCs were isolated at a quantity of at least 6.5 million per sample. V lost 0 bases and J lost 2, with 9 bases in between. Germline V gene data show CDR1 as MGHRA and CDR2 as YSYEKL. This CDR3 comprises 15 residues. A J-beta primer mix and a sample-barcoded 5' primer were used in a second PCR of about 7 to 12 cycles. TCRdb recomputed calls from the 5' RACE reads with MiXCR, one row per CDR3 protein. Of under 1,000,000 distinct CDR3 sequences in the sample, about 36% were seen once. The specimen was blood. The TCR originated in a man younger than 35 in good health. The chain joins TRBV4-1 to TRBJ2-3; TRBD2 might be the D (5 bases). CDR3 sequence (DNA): TGCGCCAGCAGCCAAGAGAGGCTAGCCACAGATACGCAGTATTTT. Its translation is CASSQERLATDTQYF.